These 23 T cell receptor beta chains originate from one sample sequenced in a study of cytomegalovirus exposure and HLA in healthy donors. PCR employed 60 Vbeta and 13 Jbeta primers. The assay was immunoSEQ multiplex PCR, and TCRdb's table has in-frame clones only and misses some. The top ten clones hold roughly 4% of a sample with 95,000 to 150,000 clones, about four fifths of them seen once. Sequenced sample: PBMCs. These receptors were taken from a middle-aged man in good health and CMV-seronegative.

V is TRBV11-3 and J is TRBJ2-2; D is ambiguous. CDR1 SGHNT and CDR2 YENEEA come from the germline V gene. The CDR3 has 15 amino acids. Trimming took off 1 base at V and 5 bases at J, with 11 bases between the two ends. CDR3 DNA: TGTGCCAGCAGCTTAGTTTCTGGCCCAACCGGGGAGCTGTTTTTT. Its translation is CASSLVSGPTGELFF. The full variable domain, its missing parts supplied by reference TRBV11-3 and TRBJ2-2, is EAGVVQSPRYKIIEKKQPVAFWCNPISGHNTLYWYLQNLGQGPELLIRYENEEAVDDSQLPKDRFSAERLKGVDSTLKIQPAELGDSAVYLCASSLVSGPTGELFFGEGSRLTVL.

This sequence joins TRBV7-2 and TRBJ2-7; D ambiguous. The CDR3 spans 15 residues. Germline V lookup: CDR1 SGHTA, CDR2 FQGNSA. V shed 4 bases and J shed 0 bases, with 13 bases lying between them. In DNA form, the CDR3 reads TGTGCCAGCAGCTCCCTGAGAACCCTCTCCTACGAGCAGTACTTC. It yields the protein CASSSLRTLSYEQYF.

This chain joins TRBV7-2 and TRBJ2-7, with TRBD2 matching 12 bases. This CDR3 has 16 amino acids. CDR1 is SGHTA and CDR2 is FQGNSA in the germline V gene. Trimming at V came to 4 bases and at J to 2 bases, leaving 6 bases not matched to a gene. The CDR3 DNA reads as TGTGCCAGCAGCTCCCGACTAGCGGGGGTACCCTACGAGCAGTACTTC. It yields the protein CASSSRLAGVPYEQYF.

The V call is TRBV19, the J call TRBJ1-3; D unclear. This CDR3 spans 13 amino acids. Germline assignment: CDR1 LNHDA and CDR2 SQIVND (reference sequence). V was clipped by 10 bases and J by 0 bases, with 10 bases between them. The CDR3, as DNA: TGTGCCACGTCTTGGAGCTCTGGAAACACCATATATTTT. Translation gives CATSWSSGNTIYF. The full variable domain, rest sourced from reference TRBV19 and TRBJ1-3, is DGGITQSPKYLFRKEGQNVTLSCEQNLNHDAMYWYRQDPGQGLRLIYYSQIVNDFQKGDIAEGYSVSREKKESFPLTVTSAQKNPTAFYLCATSWSSGNTIYFGEGSWLTVV.

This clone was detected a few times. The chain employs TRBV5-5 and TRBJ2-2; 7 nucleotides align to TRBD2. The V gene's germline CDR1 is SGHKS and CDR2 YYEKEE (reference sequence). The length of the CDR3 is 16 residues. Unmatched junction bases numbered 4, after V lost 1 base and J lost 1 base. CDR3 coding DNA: TGTGCCAGCAGCTTGTCCCAGCGGGGGAACACCGGGGAGCTGTTTTTT. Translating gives CASSLSQRGNTGELFF.

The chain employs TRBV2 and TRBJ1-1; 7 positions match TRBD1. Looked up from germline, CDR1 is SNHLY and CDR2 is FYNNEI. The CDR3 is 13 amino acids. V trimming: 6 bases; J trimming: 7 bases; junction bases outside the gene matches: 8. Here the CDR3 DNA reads TGTGCCAGCAGATACGGGACAGTCAGTGAAGCTTTCTTT. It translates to CASRYGTVSEAFF.

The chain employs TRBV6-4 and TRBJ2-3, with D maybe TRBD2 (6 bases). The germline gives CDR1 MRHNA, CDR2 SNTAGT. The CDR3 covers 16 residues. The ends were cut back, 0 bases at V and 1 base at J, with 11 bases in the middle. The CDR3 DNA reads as TGTGCCAGCAGTGACTCGAGCGGAGGGGGCACAGATACGCAGTATTTT. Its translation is CASSDSSGGGTDTQYF.

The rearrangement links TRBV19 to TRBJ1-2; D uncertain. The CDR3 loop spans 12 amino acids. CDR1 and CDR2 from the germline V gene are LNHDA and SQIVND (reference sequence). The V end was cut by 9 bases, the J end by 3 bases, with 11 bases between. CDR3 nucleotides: TGTGCCAGCGTAGACATACACTATGGCTACACCTTC. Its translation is CASVDIHYGYTF.

CDR3 DNA sequence: TGTGCCAGCAGCTTGACTTTAAGCACAGATACGCAGTATTTT. Translated: CASSLTLSTDTQYF. This chain connects TRBV5-6 to TRBJ2-3; D is unresolved. The CDR3 length is 14 residues. The germline gives CDR1 SGHDT, CDR2 YYEEEE. V lost 1 base and J lost 0, with 6 bases in between.

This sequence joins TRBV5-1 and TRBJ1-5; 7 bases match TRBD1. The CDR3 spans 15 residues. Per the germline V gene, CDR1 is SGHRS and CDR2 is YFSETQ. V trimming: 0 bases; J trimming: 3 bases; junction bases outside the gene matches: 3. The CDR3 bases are TGCGCCAGCAGCTTGGACAGGGGCGACAATCAGCCCCAGCATTTT. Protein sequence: CASSLDRGDNQPQHF. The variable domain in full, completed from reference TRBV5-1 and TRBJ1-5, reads KAGVTQTPRYLIKTRGQQVTLSCSPISGHRSVSWYQQTPGQGLQFLFEYFSETQRNKGNFPGRFSGRQFSNSRSEMNVSTLELGDSALYLCASSLDRGDNQPQHFGDGTRLSIL.

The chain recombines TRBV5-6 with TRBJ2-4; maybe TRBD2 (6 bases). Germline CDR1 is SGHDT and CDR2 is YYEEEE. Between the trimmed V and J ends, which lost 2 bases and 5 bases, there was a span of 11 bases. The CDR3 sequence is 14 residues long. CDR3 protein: CASSLGTYQNIQYF. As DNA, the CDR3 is TGTGCCAGCAGCTTAGGGACTTATCAAAACATTCAGTACTTC.

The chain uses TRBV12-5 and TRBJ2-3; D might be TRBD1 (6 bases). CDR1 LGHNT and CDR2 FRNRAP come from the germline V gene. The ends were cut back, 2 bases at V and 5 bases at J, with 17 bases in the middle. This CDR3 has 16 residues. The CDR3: CASGLPGQSALDTQYF. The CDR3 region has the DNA TGTGCTAGTGGTTTGCCAGGACAGTCGGCGTTAGATACGCAGTATTTT.

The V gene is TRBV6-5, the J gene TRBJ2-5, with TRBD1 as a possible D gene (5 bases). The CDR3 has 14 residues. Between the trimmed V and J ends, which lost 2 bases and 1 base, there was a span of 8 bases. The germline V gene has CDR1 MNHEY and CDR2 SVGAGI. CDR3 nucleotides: TGTGCCAGCAGTTACGCCGACAGCCAAGAGACCCAGTACTTC. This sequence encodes CASSYADSQETQYF.

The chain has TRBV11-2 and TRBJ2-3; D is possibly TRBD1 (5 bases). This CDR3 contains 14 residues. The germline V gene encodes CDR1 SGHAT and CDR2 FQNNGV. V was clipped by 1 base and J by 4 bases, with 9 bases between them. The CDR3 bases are TGTGCCAGCAGCTTAGGGCCCAGGGCAGATACGCAGTATTTT. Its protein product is CASSLGPRADTQYF.

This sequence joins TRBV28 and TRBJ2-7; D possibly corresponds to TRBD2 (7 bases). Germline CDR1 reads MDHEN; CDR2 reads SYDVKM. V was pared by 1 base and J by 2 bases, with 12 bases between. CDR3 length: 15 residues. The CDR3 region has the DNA TGTGCCAGCAGTTTATATTCGGGGGGCCCCTACGAGCAGTACTTC. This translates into CASSLYSGGPYEQYF.

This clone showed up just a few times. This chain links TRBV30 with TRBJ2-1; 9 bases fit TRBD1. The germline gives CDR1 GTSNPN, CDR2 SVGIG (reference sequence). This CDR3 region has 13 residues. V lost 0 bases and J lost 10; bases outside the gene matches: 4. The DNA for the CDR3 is TGTGCCTGGAGTGTATGGGACAGGGACGAGCAGTTCTTC. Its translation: CAWSVWDRDEQFF.

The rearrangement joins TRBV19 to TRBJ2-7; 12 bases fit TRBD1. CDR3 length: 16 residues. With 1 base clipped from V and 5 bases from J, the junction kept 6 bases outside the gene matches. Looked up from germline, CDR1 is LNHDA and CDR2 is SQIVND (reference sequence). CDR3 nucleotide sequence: TGTGCCAGTAGTATAGCCTCCGGGACAGGGGGCCACGAGCAGTACTTC. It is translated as CASSIASGTGGHEQYF.

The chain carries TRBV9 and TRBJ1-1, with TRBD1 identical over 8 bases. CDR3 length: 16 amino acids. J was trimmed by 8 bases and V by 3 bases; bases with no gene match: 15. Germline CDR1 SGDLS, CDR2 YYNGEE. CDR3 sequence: CASSAGLDRGVREAFF. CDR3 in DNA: TGTGCCAGCAGCGCGGGGCTTGACAGGGGCGTACGAGAAGCTTTCTTT.

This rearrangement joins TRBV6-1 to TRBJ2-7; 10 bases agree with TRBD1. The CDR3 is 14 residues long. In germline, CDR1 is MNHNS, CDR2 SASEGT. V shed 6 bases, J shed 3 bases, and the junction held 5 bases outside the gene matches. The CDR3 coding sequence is TGTGCCAGCAGGGGTCGGACAGGGGGCTACGAGCAGTACTTC. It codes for CASRGRTGGYEQYF.

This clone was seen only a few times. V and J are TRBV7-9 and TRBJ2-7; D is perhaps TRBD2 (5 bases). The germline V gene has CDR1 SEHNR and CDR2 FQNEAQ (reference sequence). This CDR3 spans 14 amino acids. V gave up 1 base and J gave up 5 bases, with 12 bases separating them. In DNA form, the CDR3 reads TGTGCCAGCAGCTTAGATCGCGGGTGGAACGAGCAGTACTTC. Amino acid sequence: CASSLDRGWNEQYF.

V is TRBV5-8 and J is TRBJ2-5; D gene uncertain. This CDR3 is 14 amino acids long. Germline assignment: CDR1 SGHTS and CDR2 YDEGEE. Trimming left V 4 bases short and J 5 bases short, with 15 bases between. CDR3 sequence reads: CASSRRTLEETQYF. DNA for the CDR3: TGTGCCAGCAGCCGGCGCACATTGGAGGAGACCCAGTACTTC.

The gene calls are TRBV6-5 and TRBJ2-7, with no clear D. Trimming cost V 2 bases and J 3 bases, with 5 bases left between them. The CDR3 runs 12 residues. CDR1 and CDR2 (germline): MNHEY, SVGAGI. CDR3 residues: CASSYNGYEQYF. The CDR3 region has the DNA TGTGCCAGCAGTTACAACGGCTACGAGCAGTACTTC.

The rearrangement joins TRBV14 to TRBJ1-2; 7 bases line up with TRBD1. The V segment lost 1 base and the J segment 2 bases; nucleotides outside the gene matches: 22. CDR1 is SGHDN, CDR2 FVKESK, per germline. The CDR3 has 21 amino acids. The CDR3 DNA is TGTGCCAGCAGCCAAGGGGCAAATGTCCGGGACAGCTTATTTTCGAACTATGGCTACACCTTC. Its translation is CASSQGANVRDSLFSNYGYTF.